This TCR beta chain came from a study of cytomegalovirus exposure and HLA in healthy donors. General study findings and limits: The study flagged about 150 TCR beta chains as cytomegalovirus-associated. Rarity characterized most TCR sequences, yet some public TCRs appeared in many donors. According to a later analysis, TCR clusters from the first cohort tended to co-occur in the 120 or so validation repertoires.

Method: immunoSEQ multiplex PCR; TCRdb's copy keeps in-frame clones and lacks some. Of roughly 220,000 clones in the sample, around 80% are singletons; the top ten hold more than 13%. Details on this clone: Antigen specificity is unknown.

Germline CDR1 reads LNHDA; CDR2 reads SQIVND (reference sequence). The V gene end was trimmed by 5 bases and the J gene end by 2 bases; junction bases not matched to a gene: 8. This CDR3 has 15 amino acids. The chain is built from TRBV19 and TRBJ2-7; 8 bases line up with TRBD2. Sequenced input: PBMCs. The clonotype was recovered from a woman younger than 45 in good health and CMV-seropositive. The CDR3 reads CASSYGVGLAYEQYF. CDR3 bases: TGTGCCAGTAGTTACGGGGTGGGACTAGCCTACGAGCAGTACTTC.